Shown below are 13 T cell receptor beta chains from a single sample sequenced in a study of cytomegalovirus exposure and HLA in healthy donors. The PCR was carried out with 60 Vbeta primers and 13 Jbeta primers. Generated by immunoSEQ multiplex PCR, the TCRdb table keeps only in-frame clones and is missing some. This sample has about 260,000 clones, with almost 85% found just once. What was sequenced was PBMCs. Source of these receptors: a woman aged 40-49 years in good health and CMV-seropositive.

The J gene is TRBJ2-7, the V gene TRBV28; 8 nucleotides agree with TRBD2. The CDR3 runs to 16 residues. CDR1 MDHEN and CDR2 SYDVKM come from the germline V gene. With 3 bases clipped from V and 2 bases from J, the junction kept 9 bases outside the gene matches. CDR3 DNA: TGTGCCAGCAGTTTTCCCTCACGCGGGGGGACCTACGAGCAGTACTTC. The encoded protein is CASSFPSRGGTYEQYF. Looking up the rest from reference TRBV28 and TRBJ2-7 gives the full variable domain: DVKVTQSSRYLVKRTGEKVFLECVQDMDHENMFWYRQDPGLGLRLIYFSYDVKMKEKGDIPEGYSVSREKKERFSLILESASTNQTSMYLCASSFPSRGGTYEQYFGPGTRLTVT.

The CDR3 loop is CASSLLAGVVFSYEQYF. The CDR3 DNA sequence: TGTGCCAGCAGCTTACTAGCGGGAGTGGTTTTCTCCTACGAGCAGTACTTC. J is TRBJ2-7 and V is TRBV5-6, with TRBD2 matching 11 bases. The CDR3 contains 17 residues. Unmatched junction bases numbered 7, after V lost 2 bases and J lost 0 bases. Germline assignment: CDR1 SGHDT and CDR2 YYEEEE.

The chain couples TRBV7-2 to TRBJ1-4; D perhaps matches TRBD1 (5 bases). The length of the CDR3 is 16 residues. The V and J ends lost 1 base and 10 bases respectively, with 19 bases between them. Per the germline V gene, CDR1 is SGHTA and CDR2 is FQGNSA. The CDR3 DNA sequence: TGTGCCAGCAGCTTAGGCGGACCAGGGTACGGTGTAAAACTGTTTTTT. Translation gives CASSLGGPGYGVKLFF. Complete variable domain (other parts from reference TRBV7-2 and TRBJ1-4): GAGVSQSPSNKVTEKGKDVELRCDPISGHTALYWYRQSLGQGLEFLIYFQGNSAPDKSGLPSDRFSAERTGGSVSTLTIQRTQQEDSAVYLCASSLGGPGYGVKLFFGSGTQLSVL.

This clone was seen a few times. CDR3 nucleotide sequence: TGTGCCAGCAGCTTAGGGCAGGACATGAACACTGAAGCTTTCTTT. Protein sequence: CASSLGQDMNTEAFF. This sequence joins TRBV5-4 and TRBJ1-1; D might be TRBD1 (5 bases). CDR1 is SGHNT, CDR2 YYREEE, per germline (reference sequence). Trimming shortened V by 2 bases and J by 0 bases, and 11 bases separated the two germline ends. The CDR3 runs 15 residues.

V is TRBV18 and J is TRBJ2-7; TRBD1 aligns across 8 bases. The length of the CDR3 is 16 residues. V trimming: 0 bases; J trimming: 5 bases; junction bases outside the gene matches: 9. The germline V gene has CDR1 KGHSH and CDR2 LQKENI. The DNA of the CDR3 is TGTGCCAGCTCACCACCACCCGGGACAGGAGCAAACGAGCAGTACTTC. It codes for CASSPPPGTGANEQYF.

The chain employs TRBV27 and TRBJ2-3, with 12 bases that match TRBD1. The germline V gene encodes CDR1 MNHEY and CDR2 SMNVEV (reference sequence). This CDR3 region has 16 residues. J lost 3 bases, V lost 6 bases, and 7 bases had no gene match. The CDR3: CASRGEGQGATDTQYF. The DNA for the CDR3 is TGTGCCAGCAGGGGTGAGGGACAGGGGGCAACAGATACGCAGTATTTT.

The chain carries TRBV7-3 and TRBJ2-7, with a weak D call TRBD2 (7 bases). The CDR3 consists of 13 residues. Deletions cut 5 bases from V and 6 bases from J, with 14 bases between. The V gene's germline CDR1 is SGHTA and CDR2 FQGTGA. CDR3 protein: CASSPYGGPEQYF. The CDR3 DNA follows: TGTGCCAGCAGCCCCTACGGGGGGCCCGAGCAGTACTTC.

V usage is TRBV11-2 and J usage is TRBJ2-7, with TRBD2 as a possible D gene (6 bases). The CDR3 length is 12 residues. V was pared by 3 bases and J by 6 bases, with 9 bases between. The germline CDR1 and CDR2 sequences are SGHAT and FQNNGV. The CDR3 DNA sequence: TGTGCCAGCAGCTTTGCGGGAAGCGAGCAGTACTTC. Its translation: CASSFAGSEQYF.

CDR3: CASSKRVRGSSYNEQFF. The CDR3 nucleotides read TGTGCCAGCAGCAAACGGGTCCGGGGAAGCTCCTACAATGAGCAGTTCTTC. V is TRBV7-8 and J is TRBJ2-1; TRBD2 is a possible D gene (5 bases). Looked up from germline, CDR1 is SGHVS and CDR2 is FQNEAQ. V was trimmed by 5 bases and J by 0 bases, leaving 17 bases between them. The CDR3 totals 17 residues.

V gene TRBV5-6 combines with J gene TRBJ2-7; D gene unclear. This CDR3 has 12 amino acids. Germline-derived CDR1 and CDR2 are SGHDT and YYEEEE. V was shortened by 4 bases and J by 2 bases, with 7 bases between the two germline ends. CDR3 nucleotide sequence: TGTGCCAGCAGCGTGTCCGCCTACGAGCAGTACTTC. It codes for CASSVSAYEQYF.

The chain carries TRBV9 and TRBJ2-3; 13 bases align to TRBD2. The CDR3 has 15 residues. CDR1 is SGDLS and CDR2 is YYNGEE in the germline V gene. The trim removed 0 bases at V and 10 bases at J, leaving 5 bases unmatched. CDR3 bases: TGTGCCAGCAGCGTAGAAACTAGCGGGAGGGAATCGCAGTATTTT. Its protein product is CASSVETSGRESQYF.

The chain joins TRBV5-1 to TRBJ2-1, with TRBD2 matching over 7 bases. V lost 2 bases, J lost 5 bases, and 7 bases stayed unmatched. CDR1 and CDR2 from the germline V gene are SGHRS and YFSETQ. This CDR3 comprises 15 residues. The CDR3 spells CASSFREGPNNEQFF. For the CDR3, the DNA is TGCGCCAGCAGCTTCAGGGAGGGCCCCAACAATGAGCAGTTCTTC. The variable domain in full, with the rest retrieved from reference TRBV5-1 and TRBJ2-1, is KAGVTQTPRYLIKTRGQQVTLSCSPISGHRSVSWYQQTPGQGLQFLFEYFSETQRNKGNFPGRFSGRQFSNSRSEMNVSTLELGDSALYLCASSFREGPNNEQFFGPGTRLTVL.

CDR3 loop: CAPLGGRGQPQHF. DNA for the CDR3: TGTGCCCCCCTGGGGGGGAGGGGTCAGCCCCAGCATTTT. The chain recombines TRBV11-3 with TRBJ1-5; a possible D gene is TRBD1 (5 bases). Between the trimmed V and J ends, which lost 11 bases and 6 bases, there was a span of 17 bases. CDR3 length: 13 residues. Germline V lookup: CDR1 SGHNT, CDR2 YENEEA.